The 32 T cell receptor beta chains below all came from one sample that was sequenced in a study of blood T cell repertoires in COVID-19. Only in-frame clones appear in the TCRdb table, and some are missing; sequencing was by immunoSEQ multiplex PCR. The table has hundreds of thousands of clones, approximately 83% seen once. Source material: peripheral blood. These receptors came from a woman aged 35 to 49 with active or convalescent COVID-19.

The table lists this clone with a count of one. The chain employs TRBV7-8 and TRBJ1-2; 11 bases match TRBD1. This CDR3 has 17 residues. V lost 5 bases to trimming and J lost 5 bases; unmatched junction nucleotides: 13. Germline CDR1 reads SGHVS; CDR2 reads FQNEAQ. This CDR3 reads CASSPIARGDRGYGYTF. The DNA for the CDR3 is TGTGCCAGCAGCCCAATAGCACGAGGGGACAGGGGGTATGGCTACACCTTC.

The chain links TRBV19 to TRBJ2-5; the D gene is possibly TRBD1 (5 bases). Germline CDR1 is LNHDA and CDR2 is SQIVND (reference sequence). This CDR3 has 16 residues. V was trimmed by 4 bases and J by 2 bases, leaving 17 bases between them. The CDR3 DNA follows: TGTGCCAGTAGTAGGGTTCGGACAAGAGGACAAGAGACCCAGTACTTC. Translated: CASSRVRTRGQETQYF.

The chain links TRBV11-2 to TRBJ1-4; D not certain. V was trimmed by 4 bases and J by 8 bases, leaving 14 bases between them. The CDR3 extends over 14 amino acids. Germline loops: CDR1 SGHAT, CDR2 FQNNGV. DNA for the CDR3: TGTGCCAGCAGCTCCCCCCGATTCGGGGAAAAACTGTTTTTT. It encodes CASSSPRFGEKLFF.

This clone was counted a single time. The CDR3 protein is CASSPRTYSNQPQHF. For the CDR3, the DNA is TGTGCCAGCAGTCCGAGAACCTATAGCAATCAGCCCCAGCATTTT. V is TRBV27 and J is TRBJ1-5; D call uncertain. The CDR3 runs 15 residues. Germline V lookup: CDR1 MNHEY, CDR2 SMNVEV (reference sequence). V was pared by 5 bases and J by 0 bases, with 11 bases between.

This clone was observed a single time. The CDR3 nucleotides are TGTGCCAGCAGCTTAGCCACGTCCGCGGCCGGGTTCGGTTTTGTTCAGCCCCAGCATTTT. Amino acid sequence: CASSLATSAAGFGFVQPQHF. The chain recombines TRBV7-8 with TRBJ1-5; D is uncertain. The CDR3 contains 20 residues. The germline V gene has CDR1 SGHVS and CDR2 FQNEAQ. V lost 0 bases, J lost 6 bases, and 27 bases lay in between.

This clone has a handful of counts. The chain is built from TRBV10-2 and TRBJ1-3; D unclear. The CDR3 is made up of 14 amino acids. The ends were cut back, 4 bases at V and 0 bases at J, with 7 bases in the middle. Germline CDR1 and CDR2: WSHSY and SAAADI. The CDR3 sequence: CASSVRSSGNTIYF. CDR3 in DNA: TGCGCCAGCAGTGTCCGCAGCTCTGGAAACACCATATATTTT.

This clone was found once. The V call is TRBV6-5, the J call TRBJ1-2, with TRBD1 as a possible D gene (6 bases). The CDR3 loop spans 14 amino acids. Germline-derived CDR1 and CDR2 are MNHEY and SVGAGI. V dropped 8 bases and J dropped 5 bases, with 18 bases sitting between them. DNA for the CDR3: TGTGCCAGCGCCGAGATCGGACAGCTTTATGGCTACACCTTC. Its protein product is CASAEIGQLYGYTF.

This chain uses TRBV5-5 with TRBJ1-2; 8 nucleotides align to TRBD1. In germline, CDR1 is SGHKS, CDR2 YYEKEE (reference sequence). The CDR3 is made up of 15 amino acids. Germline trimming cut 3 bases from V and 3 bases from J; bases unmatched to any gene: 7. CDR3 loop: CASSSRTGSDYGYTF. The DNA of the CDR3 is TGTGCCAGCAGCTCCCGGACAGGGAGTGACTATGGCTACACCTTC.

The gene calls are TRBV7-3 and TRBJ1-1; a possible D gene is TRBD1 (6 bases). The V and J ends lost 5 bases and 1 base respectively, with 11 bases between them. The CDR3 is 14 amino acids. Germline V gene lookup returns CDR1 SGHTA and CDR2 FQGTGA. The CDR3: CASSRGGGNTEAFF. In DNA form, the CDR3 reads TGTGCCAGCAGCCGGGGAGGGGGGAACACTGAAGCTTTCTTT.

CDR3: CASSLVQGAANTGELFF. CDR3 sequence (DNA): TGTGCCAGCAGCTTAGTTCAGGGGGCAGCGAACACCGGGGAGCTGTTTTTT. The rearrangement links TRBV7-8 to TRBJ2-2; TRBD1 matches 8 bases. After removal of 1 base from V and 0 bases from J, the junction contained 4 bases not matched to a gene. This CDR3 contains 17 residues. Germline V gene sequence: CDR1 SGHVS, CDR2 FQNEAQ.

CDR3 in amino acids: CASSIPTGGTEAFF. The CDR3 DNA reads as TGTGCCAGTAGTATACCGACAGGGGGGACTGAAGCTTTCTTT. V usage is TRBV19 and J usage is TRBJ1-1; 9 positions agree with TRBD1. The CDR3 length is 14 residues. Looked up from germline, CDR1 is LNHDA and CDR2 is SQIVND (reference sequence). With V trimmed by 2 bases and J by 5 bases, 3 bases remained unmatched.

The gene calls are TRBV28 and TRBJ1-4; the D is unclear. The CDR3 totals 15 residues. The ends were cut back, 8 bases at V and 0 bases at J, with 13 bases in the middle. Germline CDR1 is MDHEN and CDR2 is SYDVKM. As DNA, the CDR3 is TGTGCCAGCTCTGACCCAGGTGCAACTAATGAAAAACTGTTTTTT. Protein sequence: CASSDPGATNEKLFF. The whole variable domain, remainder taken from reference TRBV28 and TRBJ1-4, is DVKVTQSSRYLVKRTGEKVFLECVQDMDHENMFWYRQDPGLGLRLIYFSYDVKMKEKGDIPEGYSVSREKKERFSLILESASTNQTSMYLCASSDPGATNEKLFFGSGTQLSVL.

This chain links TRBV28 with TRBJ1-2, with TRBD1 identical over 7 bases. J was trimmed by 8 bases and V by 2 bases; bases with no gene match: 8. Looked up from germline, CDR1 is MDHEN and CDR2 is SYDVKM. The CDR3 runs 14 residues. The CDR3 DNA follows: TGTGCCAGCAGTTTAGTCAACAGGGGTCAGGGCTACACCTTC. Residues: CASSLVNRGQGYTF.

The chain joins TRBV18 to TRBJ1-2, with D maybe TRBD1 (6 bases). Trimming left V 3 bases short and J 4 bases short, with 15 bases between. CDR1 is KGHSH, CDR2 LQKENI, per germline. The CDR3 sequence is 15 residues long. In DNA form, the CDR3 reads TGTGCCAGCTCACCTGAGCAGGGGAAATTCTATGGCTACACCTTC. Encoded protein: CASSPEQGKFYGYTF.

This clone was detected a few times. The chain employs TRBV24-1 and TRBJ2-5; 8 nucleotides align to TRBD1. V lost 4 bases, J lost 5 bases, and 5 bases stayed unmatched. This CDR3 has 14 amino acids. CDR1 is KGHDR, CDR2 SFDVKD, per germline. The DNA of the CDR3 is TGTGCCACCAGTGAAACAGGGGGTGGTGAGACCCAGTACTTC. Protein sequence: CATSETGGGETQYF.

This chain uses TRBV19 with TRBJ1-6; 9 nucleotides match TRBD1. V lost 0 bases, J lost 10 bases, and 10 bases stayed unmatched. This CDR3 spans 17 amino acids. Germline V gene data show CDR1 as LNHDA and CDR2 as SQIVND (reference sequence). This chain's CDR3 is CASSIDFAGTGTSPLHF. CDR3 nucleotide sequence: TGTGCCAGTAGTATAGATTTTGCCGGGACAGGGACATCACCCCTCCACTTT.

This chain links TRBV9 with TRBJ1-4; perhaps TRBD1 as D (6 bases). CDR1 is SGDLS and CDR2 is YYNGEE in the germline V gene. V lost 0 bases, J lost 2 bases, and 11 bases lay in between. The CDR3 runs to 16 residues. DNA for the CDR3: TGTGCCAGCAGCGTAGGGGACACCTTCACTAATGAAAAACTGTTTTTT. This sequence encodes CASSVGDTFTNEKLFF.

The chain recombines TRBV6-5 with TRBJ2-1, with 10 nucleotides matching TRBD1. Per germline, CDR1 MNHEY and CDR2 SVGAGI. V shed 5 bases and J 10 bases; nucleotides not matched to a gene: 11. This CDR3 spans 15 amino acids. The CDR3 here is CASSNRDRGVWEQFF. CDR3 DNA: TGTGCCAGCAGTAACCGGGACAGGGGAGTTTGGGAGCAGTTCTTC.

This clone showed up just once. The V gene is TRBV6-2 or TRBV6-3, the J gene TRBJ1-5, with TRBD1 identical over 8 bases. Per the germline V gene, CDR1 is MNHEY and CDR2 is SVGEGT. The CDR3 has 15 residues. Unmatched junction bases numbered 11, after V lost 5 bases and J lost 8 bases. CDR3 region: CASSRWTGFGEPQHF. DNA of the CDR3: TGTGCCAGCAGTAGATGGACAGGGTTTGGCGAGCCCCAGCATTTT.

V usage is TRBV19 and J usage is TRBJ2-7; 8 positions match TRBD2. The CDR3 is made up of 15 amino acids. The germline CDR1 and CDR2 sequences are LNHDA and SQIVND (reference sequence). V trimming: 3 bases; J trimming: 2 bases; junction bases outside the gene matches: 6. CDR3 amino acids: CASSMGSGAAYEQYF. As DNA, the CDR3 is TGTGCCAGTAGTATGGGTAGCGGGGCCGCCTACGAGCAGTACTTC.

This clone showed up just once. This chain links TRBV5-1 with TRBJ2-5; 16 bases align to TRBD2. The CDR3 runs 17 residues. With V trimmed by 4 bases and J by 5 bases, 8 bases remained unmatched. Germline V gene data show CDR1 as SGHRS and CDR2 as YFSETQ. The CDR3 coding sequence is TGCGCCAGCAGCACCACGGGGACTAGCGGGGGGGCGGAGACCCAGTACTTC. It yields the protein CASSTTGTSGGAETQYF. The whole variable domain, remainder taken from reference TRBV5-1 and TRBJ2-5, is KAGVTQTPRYLIKTRGQQVTLSCSPISGHRSVSWYQQTPGQGLQFLFEYFSETQRNKGNFPGRFSGRQFSNSRSEMNVSTLELGDSALYLCASSTTGTSGGAETQYFGPGTRLLVL.

The V gene is TRBV7-8, the J gene TRBJ2-7; TRBD1 aligns across 8 bases. From germline, CDR1 is SGHVS and CDR2 FQNEAQ. This CDR3 has 15 amino acids. V lost 4 bases and J lost 4; bases outside the gene matches: 9. DNA for the CDR3: TGTGCCAGCAGCTCCGGGACAGGAGACCGGTACGAGCAGTACTTC. The encoded protein is CASSSGTGDRYEQYF.

V and J are TRBV5-1 and TRBJ1-3; 9 bases align to TRBD1. Germline CDR1 SGHRS, CDR2 YFSETQ. Trimming took 3 bases from V and 1 from J; bases not matched to a gene: 8. This CDR3 spans 17 amino acids. The CDR3 nucleotides are TGCGCCAGCAGCTGGGGAACACAGGGGGCATCTGGAAACACCATATATTTT. Its translation is CASSWGTQGASGNTIYF.

The genes are TRBV30 and TRBJ1-3; TRBD1 aligns across 7 bases. Germline loops: CDR1 GTSNPN, CDR2 SVGIG (reference sequence). The length of the CDR3 is 14 residues. V lost 4 bases and J lost 2; bases outside the gene matches: 5. The CDR3 coding sequence is TGTGCCTGGACACCCGGACAGGCTGGAAACACCATATATTTT. This gives the protein CAWTPGQAGNTIYF.

The gene calls are TRBV11-3 and TRBJ2-3, with D uncertain. Germline CDR1 SGHNT, CDR2 YENEEA. Trimming pared 4 bases from V and 5 bases from J, leaving 16 bases between. CDR3 length equals 15 residues. The CDR3 spells CASSYERILGDTQYF. CDR3 DNA: TGTGCCAGCAGCTACGAGAGGATCTTAGGAGATACGCAGTATTTT.

The chain combines TRBV7-9 with TRBJ1-2; D is perhaps TRBD1 (5 bases). Trimming left V 5 bases short and J 5 bases short, with 15 bases between. The CDR3 has 14 amino acids. The germline V gene encodes CDR1 SEHNR and CDR2 FQNEAQ (reference sequence). The CDR3 DNA sequence: TGTGCCAGCAGCCATCTTATAGCAGGGTATGGCTACACCTTC. Its protein product is CASSHLIAGYGYTF.

This chain connects TRBV4-2 to TRBJ2-1; 12 positions match TRBD2. The germline gives CDR1 LGHNA, CDR2 YNFKEQ. Losses at the gene ends were 4 bases for V and 7 bases for J; bases not matched to a gene: 11. This CDR3 is 17 amino acids long. The CDR3 DNA follows: TGTGCCAGCAGCCCTTTGGTGGCTAGCGGGGGGGCGAATGAGCAGTTCTTC. It codes for CASSPLVASGGANEQFF.

This chain joins TRBV28 and TRBJ2-7, with D possibly TRBD1 on 6 matching bases. Germline lookup yields CDR1 MDHEN and CDR2 SYDVKM. V dropped 6 bases and J dropped 2 bases, with 11 bases sitting between them. The CDR3 totals 13 residues. The CDR3 coding sequence is TGTGCCAGCAGGGCGACAGGAACCTACGAGCAGTACTTC. Residues: CASRATGTYEQYF.

The table lists this clone with a count of one. The chain couples TRBV19 to TRBJ1-1; tentative D call: TRBD1 (6 bases). The V gene lost 4 bases and the J gene lost 1 base, with 13 bases spanning the gap. Germline V gene lookup returns CDR1 LNHDA and CDR2 SQIVND (reference sequence). The CDR3 sequence is 15 residues long. The CDR3 protein is CASSNRDPTNTEAFF. CDR3 sequence (DNA): TGTGCCAGTAGTAACAGGGACCCTACGAACACTGAAGCTTTCTTT.

This clone appeared a single time. The chain couples TRBV7-3 to TRBJ2-5; D might be TRBD2 (6 bases). CDR1 and CDR2 (germline): SGHTA, FQGTGA. The CDR3 totals 15 residues. Trimming stripped 6 bases from V and 2 bases from J, with 16 bases between. DNA for the CDR3: TGTGCCAGCAGTTCCGATCCGGGGAGGCAAGAGACCCAGTACTTC. Translating gives CASSSDPGRQETQYF. The whole variable domain, remainder taken from reference TRBV7-3 and TRBJ2-5, is GAGVSQTPSNKVTEKGKYVELRCDPISGHTALYWYRQSLGQGPEFLIYFQGTGAADDSGLPNDRFFAVRPEGSVSTLKIQRTERGDSAVYLCASSSDPGRQETQYFGPGTRLLVL.

The J gene is TRBJ1-2, the V gene TRBV4-2, with D unclear. CDR3 size: 14 residues. Germline CDR1 is LGHNA and CDR2 is YNFKEQ. The V end lost 3 bases, the J end lost 2 bases, and 10 bases lay between the germline ends. In nucleotides, the CDR3 is TGTGCCAGCAGCCAGGTCCAGATGAACTATGGCTACACCTTC. Protein: CASSQVQMNYGYTF.

This clone was seen a single time. The chain couples TRBV11-2 to TRBJ1-4, with unresolved D. This CDR3 region has 14 residues. Germline values: CDR1 SGHAT, CDR2 FQNNGV. The V end lost 1 base, the J end lost 8 bases, and 11 bases lay between the germline ends. The DNA for the CDR3 is TGTGCCAGCAGCTTAGCAGTGGCGGCGGAAAAACTGTTTTTT. Translating it yields CASSLAVAAEKLFF. Combining the CDR3 with reference TRBV11-2 and TRBJ1-4 gives the whole variable domain EAGVAQSPRYKIIEKRQSVAFWCNPISGHATLYWYQQILGQGPKLLIQFQNNGVVDDSQLPKDRFSAERLKGVDSTLKIQPAKLEDSAVYLCASSLAVAAEKLFFGSGTQLSVL.